Each of the 18 T cell receptor beta chains below was sequenced from the same sample in a study of cytomegalovirus exposure and HLA in healthy donors. In the PCR, 60 Vbeta and 13 Jbeta primers were used. The table came from immunoSEQ multiplex PCR; TCRdb's copy has only in-frame clones and leaves some out. The sample shows 98,000 or so clones, around 80% of them seen only once. Sequencing was carried out using PBMCs. These receptors all stem from a woman aged 40-49 years in good health and CMV-seronegative.

The chain has TRBV29-1 and TRBJ2-1; the D gene is possibly TRBD2 (6 bases). The CDR3 totals 13 residues. The germline V gene has CDR1 SQVTM and CDR2 ANQGSEA. Trimming left V 4 bases short and J 6 bases short, with 13 bases between. CDR3 sequence: CSVGSSGVNEQFF. DNA of the CDR3: TGCAGCGTTGGAAGTAGCGGAGTCAATGAGCAGTTCTTC.

V usage is TRBV7-9 and J usage is TRBJ1-1; no clear D. V shed 4 bases and J shed 9 bases, with 9 bases lying between them. This CDR3 region has 11 residues. Germline CDR1 and CDR2: SEHNR and FQNEAQ (reference sequence). Here the CDR3 reads CASSSPLKAFF. Here the CDR3 DNA reads TGTGCCAGCAGCTCCCCTCTAAAAGCTTTCTTT.

This clone was detected a few times. This chain links TRBV28 with TRBJ2-1, with D possibly being TRBD2 (6 bases). This CDR3 contains 13 residues. V lost 6 bases and J lost 9, with 15 bases in between. The germline CDR1 and CDR2 sequences are MDHEN and SYDVKM. The CDR3 DNA reads TGTGCCAGCAGCTCAAGACTAGTGGGTGAGCAGTTCTTC. It yields the protein CASSSRLVGEQFF.

The chain uses TRBV4-1 and TRBJ2-2; D is possibly TRBD1 (6 bases). This CDR3 has 14 amino acids. V lost 3 bases and J lost 6, with 11 bases in between. Germline loops: CDR1 MGHRA, CDR2 YSYEKL. CDR3 sequence: CASSQKQGAGELFF. CDR3 sequence (DNA): TGCGCCAGCAGCCAGAAACAGGGTGCCGGGGAGCTGTTTTTT.

CDR3: CASSDGQLSNQPQHF. The CDR3 DNA is TGTGCCAGCTCAGACGGACAGCTTAGCAATCAGCCCCAGCATTTT. This chain joins TRBV18 and TRBJ1-5; D may be TRBD1 (6 bases). The V end was cut by 5 bases, the J end by 0 bases, with 11 bases between. There are 15 residues in the CDR3. Germline V gives CDR1 KGHSH, CDR2 LQKENI.

The chain joins TRBV7-9 to TRBJ2-2; D gene uncertain. V lost 3 bases to trimming and J lost 2 bases, with 13 bases between them. The length of the CDR3 is 16 residues. The germline V gene encodes CDR1 SEHNR and CDR2 FQNEAQ (reference sequence). The CDR3 coding sequence is TGTGCCAGCAGCTTCGTCCCCGGGTTTAACACCGGGGAGCTGTTTTTT. Encoded protein: CASSFVPGFNTGELFF.

This sequence joins TRBV6-5 and TRBJ1-2, with D possibly being TRBD1 (6 bases). This CDR3 spans 16 amino acids. Trimming removed 4 bases from V and 7 bases from J, with 22 bases in between. Germline V gene sequence: CDR1 MNHEY, CDR2 SVGAGI. CDR3 sequence (DNA): TGTGCCAGCAGTTTTGACAGGAGTCGCCTTCGGGGTGGCTACACCTTC. It is translated as CASSFDRSRLRGGYTF.

This chain links TRBV19 with TRBJ1-1; 7 bases are a match to TRBD1. The germline gives CDR1 LNHDA, CDR2 SQIVND (reference sequence). The ends lost 6 bases at V and 4 bases at J; junction bases unmatched: 8. CDR3 size: 14 residues. Here the CDR3 reads CASSPTGRSTEAFF. The CDR3 DNA reads as TGTGCCAGTAGCCCGACAGGGAGGAGCACTGAAGCTTTCTTT.

The chain uses TRBV6-4 and TRBJ1-1; a weak D match, TRBD1 (5 bases). V shed 6 bases and J shed 3 bases, with 14 bases lying between them. The CDR3 is 14 amino acids. CDR1 and CDR2 from the germline V gene are MRHNA and SNTAGT. CDR3 in amino acids: CASRRGGEDTEAFF. The CDR3 coding sequence is TGTGCCAGCAGACGTGGGGGGGAGGACACTGAAGCTTTCTTT.

This clone was seen more than once but under ten times. The V call is TRBV7-2, the J call TRBJ2-7; 9 bases agree with TRBD2. Trimming removed 4 bases from V and 0 bases from J; junction bases left unmatched: 7. The CDR3 spans 16 residues. Per germline, CDR1 SGHTA and CDR2 FQGNSA. The CDR3 loop reads CASSSRFSGGSYEQYF. CDR3 coding DNA: TGTGCCAGCAGCTCCCGGTTTAGCGGGGGCTCCTACGAGCAGTACTTC. The full variable domain, its missing parts supplied by reference TRBV7-2 and TRBJ2-7, is GAGVSQSPSNKVTEKGKDVELRCDPISGHTALYWYRQSLGQGLEFLIYFQGNSAPDKSGLPSDRFSAERTGGSVSTLTIQRTQQEDSAVYLCASSSRFSGGSYEQYFGPGTRLTVT.

The J gene is TRBJ2-1, the V gene TRBV9; TRBD2 matches at 9 bases. The V segment lost 4 bases and the J segment 4 bases; nucleotides outside the gene matches: 12. The V gene's germline CDR1 is SGDLS and CDR2 YYNGEE. The CDR3 has 17 amino acids. DNA for the CDR3: TGTGCCAGCAGCTCCGAGGGACTAGCTGGGCCTTACAATGAGCAGTTCTTC. This sequence encodes CASSSEGLAGPYNEQFF.

As to this clone: At one end the junction does not follow the germline gene, possibly because of a read error. The same CDR3 also results from other DNA sequences found in this sample. This chain joins TRBV19 and TRBJ1-5; 9 bases agree with TRBD1. CDR1 and CDR2 from the germline V gene are LNHDA and SQIVND (reference sequence). The CDR3 sequence is 17 residues long. The CDR3 DNA follows: TGTGCCAGCCTGGACCGCCCGGGACAGGGCTTAAATCAGCCCCAGCATTTC. Translated, it gives CASLDRPGQGLNQPQHF.

This clone was seen a few times. This rearrangement joins TRBV14 to TRBJ2-7; no clear D gene. Trimming stripped 0 bases from V and 3 bases from J, with 12 bases between. CDR3 size: 15 residues. Germline values: CDR1 SGHDN, CDR2 FVKESK. CDR3 protein: CASSQDRVIGYEQYF. In nucleotides, the CDR3 is TGTGCCAGCAGCCAAGATAGAGTTATCGGCTACGAGCAGTACTTC.

The chain couples TRBV11-1 to TRBJ1-1; no definite D call. CDR1 and CDR2 (germline): SGHAT, FQDESV (reference sequence). Trimming left V 2 bases short and J 3 bases short, with 7 bases between. The CDR3 has 13 residues. CDR3 in DNA: TGTGCCAGCAGCTTACAGAGGCACACTGAAGCTTTCTTT. It yields the protein CASSLQRHTEAFF.

As regards this clone: The junction differs from germline at one of its ends, possibly a read error. The chain joins TRBV6-5 to TRBJ2-7; possibly TRBD1 or TRBD2 for D (5 bases each). This CDR3 spans 12 amino acids. Germline V gene sequence: CDR1 MNHEY, CDR2 SVGAGI. The CDR3 spells CAGRGAGYEQYF. The CDR3 DNA is TGTGCCGGCAGAGGGGCAGGCTACGAGCAGTACTTC.

The chain joins TRBV4-3 to TRBJ1-2; D is unclear. With 0 bases removed from V and 9 bases from J, the gap between germline ends came to 11 bases. This CDR3 has 13 residues. Per the germline V gene, CDR1 is LGHNA and CDR2 is YSLEER. CDR3 sequence: CASSQDRSMSYTF. DNA of the CDR3: TGCGCCAGCAGCCAAGACCGGAGCATGAGCTACACCTTC.

Written as DNA, the CDR3 is TGTGCCAGCAGTTTACGTGAAAAACTGTTTTTT. Its translation: CASSLREKLFF. This chain joins TRBV28 and TRBJ1-4; D unresolved. Trimming removed 2 bases at V and 7 bases at J, with 2 bases between. The V gene's germline CDR1 is MDHEN and CDR2 SYDVKM. CDR3 length equals 11 residues.

The chain uses TRBV25-1 and TRBJ1-1; TRBD1 matches at 7 bases. V lost 4 bases, J lost 3 bases, and 8 bases stayed unmatched. The CDR3 runs 15 residues. Germline CDR1 is MGHDK and CDR2 is SYGVNS. DNA of the CDR3: TGTGCCAGCAGTGTGATACAGGGGAGTGACACTGAAGCTTTCTTT. This gives the protein CASSVIQGSDTEAFF.